Reported below is one TCR beta chain. Its target is not known. TCRdb recomputed calls from the reads with MiXCR, one row per CDR3 protein. The table has some 38,000 distinct CDR3 sequences, around half seen once. CDR1 is MGHRA, CDR2 YSYEKL, per germline. V gave up 3 bases and J gave up 1 base, with 8 bases separating them. The CDR3 is 14 residues long. The data were obtained in a study of T cell repertoires in cytomegalovirus infection. This chain joins TRBV4-1 and TRBJ2-3; no firm D call. The TCR was taken from a human donor in good health (CMV status not recorded). Some clones in this sample may be carry-over from other donors' samples. The material was CD8+ T cells from cultured PBMCs, obtained from culture after CMV antigen stimulation. The CDR3 bases are TGCGCCAGCAGCCAGCTCCGGGGCACAGATACGCAGTATTTT. This sequence encodes CASSQLRGTDTQYF.